The 13 T cell receptor beta chains listed next were all sequenced from one sample in a study of beta chain features in type 1 diabetes. As every portion of the isolated RNA was reverse transcribed, the sequencing read expressed TCRB transcripts. The table came from immunoSEQ multiplex PCR; TCRdb's copy has only in-frame clones and leaves some out. The repertoire holds roughly 500,000 clones, with over 10% as singletons. Sequences were obtained from naive CD4+ T cells from blood. The source of these receptors is a woman younger than 30 in good health.

This clone was seen a few times. The chain joins TRBV23-1 to TRBJ2-1; TRBD2 matches 13 bases. TRBV23-1 is recorded as an ORF, its role being uncertain. The J segment lost 0 bases and the V segment lost 4 bases, leaving 6 bases of the junction unmatched. The CDR3 covers 18 residues. This CDR3 reads CASSPTSGGPNSYNEQFF. CDR3 nucleotides: TGCGCCAGCAGTCCGACTAGCGGGGGGCCTAACTCCTACAATGAGCAGTTCTTC.

This clone has a handful of counts. The chain employs TRBV25-1 and TRBJ2-3; no firm D call. The CDR3 runs to 13 residues. The germline gives CDR1 MGHDK, CDR2 SYGVNS. Trimming cost V 0 bases and J 6 bases, with 7 bases left between them. The CDR3 here is CASSEYRVDTQYF. The CDR3 nucleotides are TGTGCCAGCAGTGAATATCGTGTGGATACGCAGTATTTT.

This clone was seen a handful of times. The rearrangement joins TRBV7-3 to TRBJ2-1; D is unclear. The CDR3 has 14 amino acids. CDR1 and CDR2 from the germline V gene are SGHTA and FQGTGA. Trimming cost V 4 bases and J 5 bases, with 12 bases left between them. The CDR3: CASSSPDRDNEQFF. In DNA form, the CDR3 reads TGTGCCAGCAGCTCCCCGGATAGGGACAATGAGCAGTTCTTC.

This clone showed up just a few times. Other DNA sequences in this specimen translate into the identical CDR3. The CDR3 region is CASSVGDTDTQYF. The CDR3 nucleotides read TGTGCCAGCAGCGTAGGAGACACCGATACGCAGTATTTT. This chain joins TRBV9 and TRBJ2-3; D is unresolved. Trimming shortened V by 0 bases and J by 6 bases, and 8 bases separated the two germline ends. CDR3 length: 13 residues. Germline lookup yields CDR1 SGDLS and CDR2 YYNGEE.

The table lists this clone with a few counts. The chain is built from TRBV30 and TRBJ2-7; TRBD2 aligns across 9 bases. CDR3 length: 13 residues. Germline CDR1 and CDR2: GTSNPN and SVGIG (reference sequence). The junction had 4 bases not matched to a gene; V was cut back by 5 bases and J by 2 bases. The CDR3 is CAWASSGTYEQYF. In DNA, the CDR3 is TGTGCCTGGGCTTCTAGCGGGACCTACGAGCAGTACTTC.

The rearrangement uses TRBV18 and TRBJ2-1, with TRBD1 as a possible D gene (5 bases). The CDR3 runs 13 residues. CDR1 is KGHSH and CDR2 is LQKENI in the germline V gene. V shed 6 bases and J shed 5 bases, with 11 bases lying between them. The CDR3 is CASSPDRDNEQFF. The CDR3 nucleotides read TGTGCCAGCTCCCCTGACAGAGACAATGAGCAGTTCTTC.

The rearrangement joins TRBV5-4 to TRBJ2-3; D may be TRBD2 (5 bases). Germline CDR1 reads SGHNT; CDR2 reads YYREEE (reference sequence). Trimming cost V 0 bases and J 1 base, with 9 bases left between them. The CDR3 sequence is 15 residues long. The CDR3 here is CASSLDYGGTDTQYF. CDR3 nucleotides: TGTGCCAGCAGCTTGGACTACGGGGGCACAGATACGCAGTATTTT.

The J gene is TRBJ1-2, the V gene TRBV7-9, with no clear D. Germline values: CDR1 SEHNR, CDR2 FQNEAQ (reference sequence). Trimming pared 5 bases from V and 7 bases from J, leaving 14 bases between. The length of the CDR3 is 13 residues. The chain's CDR3 is CASSIEQDGGYTF. CDR3 nucleotides: TGTGCCAGCAGCATCGAGCAGGACGGTGGCTACACCTTC.

The chain combines TRBV5-1 with TRBJ2-1, with D tentatively TRBD2 (5 bases). CDR3 length: 13 residues. CDR1 is SGHRS and CDR2 is YFSETQ in the germline V gene. V lost 4 bases, J lost 9 bases, and 14 bases lay in between. CDR3 nucleotides: TGCGCCAGCAGCGAGGGCCCCGCAGGTGAGCAGTTCTTC. Encoded protein: CASSEGPAGEQFF.

This clone was detected a few times. The same CDR3 can be traced to other DNA sequences in this sample. The gene calls are TRBV18 and TRBJ2-5, with TRBD2 as a possible D gene (6 bases). The germline V and J ends were trimmed by 3 bases and 5 bases, with 7 bases remaining between them. Germline CDR1 is KGHSH and CDR2 is LQKENI. The CDR3 consists of 12 residues. DNA for the CDR3: TGTGCCAGCTCACCGGCGGGGGAGACCCAGTACTTC. This sequence encodes CASSPAGETQYF.

This clone was seen more than once but under ten times. The chain recombines TRBV20-1 with TRBJ1-1; 7 bases fit TRBD1. The CDR3 runs to 11 residues. Germline CDR1 DFQATT, CDR2 SNEGSKA (reference sequence). The junction had 3 bases not matched to a gene; V was cut back by 5 bases and J by 6 bases. CDR3 region: CSAQGVAEAFF. The CDR3 DNA reads as TGCAGTGCTCAGGGGGTTGCTGAAGCTTTCTTT.

The genes are TRBV10-3 and TRBJ1-1; D unclear. V was shortened by 7 bases and J by 8 bases, with 14 bases between the two germline ends. The CDR3 spans 12 residues. Germline-derived CDR1 and CDR2 are ENHRY and SYGVKD. The CDR3 spells CAIKGMTFEAFF. DNA for the CDR3: TGTGCCATCAAAGGGATGACCTTCGAAGCTTTCTTT.

This clone was counted only a few times. The chain employs TRBV4-1 and TRBJ1-1; D unresolved. The CDR3 consists of 14 residues. CDR1 and CDR2 (germline): MGHRA, YSYEKL. Trimming cost V 1 base and J 3 bases, with 9 bases left between them. CDR3 nucleotide sequence: TGCGCCAGCAGCCAAGTAGGGCGGGACACTGAAGCTTTCTTT. Protein: CASSQVGRDTEAFF.